This paragraph reports one T cell receptor (beta chain). This sample is part of a study of blood T cell repertoires in COVID-19. Only in-frame clones appear in the TCRdb table, and some are missing; sequencing was by immunoSEQ multiplex PCR. The table records over 600,000 clones, 80% to 90% of them present only once. From germline, CDR1 is KGHDR and CDR2 SFDVKD. There are 13 residues in the CDR3. With V trimmed by 9 bases and J by 5 bases, 6 bases remained unmatched. The origin of this receptor is a woman aged 18-29 years with acute or convalescent COVID-19. The specimen sequenced was peripheral blood. The chain uses TRBV24-1 and TRBJ2-1; TRBD1 matches at 7 bases. The CDR3 nucleotides read TGTGCCACCGCCGGGACAGACAACAATGAGCAGTTCTTC. It specifies CATAGTDNNEQFF.